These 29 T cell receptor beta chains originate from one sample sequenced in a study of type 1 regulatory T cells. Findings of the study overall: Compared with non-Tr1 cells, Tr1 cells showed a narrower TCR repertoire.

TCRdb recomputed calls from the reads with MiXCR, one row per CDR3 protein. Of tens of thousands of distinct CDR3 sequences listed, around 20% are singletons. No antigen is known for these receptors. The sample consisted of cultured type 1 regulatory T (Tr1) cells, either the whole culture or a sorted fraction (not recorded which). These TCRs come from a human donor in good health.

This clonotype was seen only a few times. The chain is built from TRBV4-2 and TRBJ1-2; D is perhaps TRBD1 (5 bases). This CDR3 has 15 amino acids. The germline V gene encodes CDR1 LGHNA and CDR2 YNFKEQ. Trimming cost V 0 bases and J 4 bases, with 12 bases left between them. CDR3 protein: CASSQEGRGLYGYTF. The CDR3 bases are TGTGCCAGCAGCCAAGAGGGGCGGGGCCTCTATGGCTACACCTTC.

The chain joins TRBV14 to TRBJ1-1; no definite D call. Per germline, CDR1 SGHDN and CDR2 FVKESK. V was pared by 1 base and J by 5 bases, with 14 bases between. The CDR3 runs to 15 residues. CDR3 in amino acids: CASSQVGNRGTEAFF. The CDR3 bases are TGTGCCAGCAGCCAAGTAGGGAACCGAGGAACTGAAGCTTTCTTT. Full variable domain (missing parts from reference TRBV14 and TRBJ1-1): EAGVTQFPSHSVIEKGQTVTLRCDPISGHDNLYWYRRVMGKEIKFLLHFVKESKQDESGMPNNRFLAERTGGTYSTLKVQPAELEDSGVYFCASSQVGNRGTEAFFGQGTRLTVV.

The CDR3 here is CAINRGSYGYTF. CDR3 in DNA: TGTGCCATCAATAGAGGTAGCTATGGCTACACCTTC. The chain joins TRBV10-3 to TRBJ1-2; D gene ambiguous. The CDR3 has 12 residues. Germline V lookup: CDR1 ENHRY, CDR2 SYGVKD. The V end was cut by 7 bases, the J end by 4 bases, with 10 bases between.

The CDR3 loop reads CSAVIPHPGLKETQYF. For the CDR3, the DNA is TGCAGTGCCGTGATACCCCACCCGGGACTAAAAGAGACCCAGTACTTC. The chain joins TRBV20-1 to TRBJ2-5, with 7 bases aligning to TRBD2. V gave up 6 bases and J gave up 3 bases; unmatched junction bases: 16. Per germline, CDR1 DFQATT and CDR2 SNEGSKA (reference sequence). The CDR3 has 16 amino acids.

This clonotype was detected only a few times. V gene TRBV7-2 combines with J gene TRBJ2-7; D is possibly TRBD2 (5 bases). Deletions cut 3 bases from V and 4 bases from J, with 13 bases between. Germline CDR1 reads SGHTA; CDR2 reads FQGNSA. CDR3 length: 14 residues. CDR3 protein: CASSFKGAEYEQYF. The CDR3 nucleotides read TGTGCCAGCAGCTTCAAGGGAGCGGAGTACGAGCAGTACTTC.

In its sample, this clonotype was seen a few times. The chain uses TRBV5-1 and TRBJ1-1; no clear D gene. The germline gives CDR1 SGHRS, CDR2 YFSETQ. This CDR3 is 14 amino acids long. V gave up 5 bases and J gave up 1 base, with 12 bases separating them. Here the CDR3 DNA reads TGCGCCAGCAGTGGTGGTAGATCGAACACTGAAGCTTTCTTT. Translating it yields CASSGGRSNTEAFF.

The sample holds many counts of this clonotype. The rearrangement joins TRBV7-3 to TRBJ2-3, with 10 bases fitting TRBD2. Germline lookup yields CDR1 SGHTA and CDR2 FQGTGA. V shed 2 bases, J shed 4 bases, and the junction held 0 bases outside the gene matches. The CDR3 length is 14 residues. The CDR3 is CASSLLAGADTQYF. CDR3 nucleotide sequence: TGTGCCAGCAGCTTACTAGCGGGAGCAGATACGCAGTATTTT.

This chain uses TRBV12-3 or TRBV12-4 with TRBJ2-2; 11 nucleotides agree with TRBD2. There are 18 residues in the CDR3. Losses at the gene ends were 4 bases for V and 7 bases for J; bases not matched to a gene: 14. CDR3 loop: CASSSKSLAGVYVGELFF. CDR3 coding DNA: TGTGCCAGCAGTTCCAAATCACTAGCGGGAGTGTATGTCGGGGAGCTGTTTTTT.

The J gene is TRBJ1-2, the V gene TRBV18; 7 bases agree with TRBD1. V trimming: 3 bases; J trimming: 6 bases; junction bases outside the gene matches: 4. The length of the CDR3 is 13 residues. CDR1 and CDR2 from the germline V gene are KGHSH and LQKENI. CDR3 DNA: TGTGCCAGCTCACCTAAAACAGGGGATGGCTACACCTTC. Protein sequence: CASSPKTGDGYTF.

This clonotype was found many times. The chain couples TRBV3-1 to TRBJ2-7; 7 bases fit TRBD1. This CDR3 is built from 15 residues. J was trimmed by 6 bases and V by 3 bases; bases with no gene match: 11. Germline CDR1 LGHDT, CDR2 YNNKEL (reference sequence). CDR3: CASSQPQGPYIEQYF. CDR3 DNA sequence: TGTGCCAGCAGCCAGCCACAGGGGCCCTACATCGAGCAGTACTTC.

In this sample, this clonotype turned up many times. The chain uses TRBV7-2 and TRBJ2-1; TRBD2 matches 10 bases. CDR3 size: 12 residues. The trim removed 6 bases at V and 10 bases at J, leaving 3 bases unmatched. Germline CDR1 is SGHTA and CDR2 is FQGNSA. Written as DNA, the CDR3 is TGTGCCAGCAGTCAACTAGCGGGGGAGCAGTTCTTC. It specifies CASSQLAGEQFF.

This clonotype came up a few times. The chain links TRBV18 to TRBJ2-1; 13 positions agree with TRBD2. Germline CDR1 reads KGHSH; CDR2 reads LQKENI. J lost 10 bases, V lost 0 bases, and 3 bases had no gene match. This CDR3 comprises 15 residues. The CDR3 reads CASSPPTSGRKEQFF. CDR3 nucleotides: TGTGCCAGCTCACCACCGACTAGCGGGAGGAAGGAGCAGTTCTTC.

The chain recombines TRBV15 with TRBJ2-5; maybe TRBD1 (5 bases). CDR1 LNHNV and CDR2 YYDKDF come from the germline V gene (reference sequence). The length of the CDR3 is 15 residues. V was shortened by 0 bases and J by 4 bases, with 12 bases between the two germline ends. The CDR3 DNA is TGTGCCACCAGCAGAGATATAGCAGGGTCAGAGACCCAGTACTTC. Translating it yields CATSRDIAGSETQYF.

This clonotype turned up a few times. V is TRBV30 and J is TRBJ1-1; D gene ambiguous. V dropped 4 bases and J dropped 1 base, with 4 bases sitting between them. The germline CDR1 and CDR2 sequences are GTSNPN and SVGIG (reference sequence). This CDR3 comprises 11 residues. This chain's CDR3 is CAWNRNTEAFF. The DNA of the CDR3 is TGTGCCTGGAACAGGAACACTGAAGCTTTCTTT.

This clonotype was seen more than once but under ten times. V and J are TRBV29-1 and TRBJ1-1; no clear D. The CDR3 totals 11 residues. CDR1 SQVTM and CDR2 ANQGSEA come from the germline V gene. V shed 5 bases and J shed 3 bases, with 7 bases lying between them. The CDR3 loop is CSVFLYTEAFF. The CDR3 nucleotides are TGCAGCGTTTTTTTGTACACTGAAGCTTTCTTT. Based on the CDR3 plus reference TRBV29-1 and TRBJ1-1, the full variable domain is SAVISQKPSRDICQRGTSLTIQCQVDSQVTMMFWYRQQPGQSLTLIATANQGSEATYESGFVIDKFPISRPNLTFSTLTVSNMSPEDSSIYLCSVFLYTEAFFGQGTRLTVV.

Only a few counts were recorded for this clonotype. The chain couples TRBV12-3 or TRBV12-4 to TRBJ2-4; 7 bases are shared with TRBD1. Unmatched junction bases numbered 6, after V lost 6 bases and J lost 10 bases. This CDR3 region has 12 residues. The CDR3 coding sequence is TGTGCCAGCAGCCCGGGACAGAGTATTCAGTACTTC. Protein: CASSPGQSIQYF.

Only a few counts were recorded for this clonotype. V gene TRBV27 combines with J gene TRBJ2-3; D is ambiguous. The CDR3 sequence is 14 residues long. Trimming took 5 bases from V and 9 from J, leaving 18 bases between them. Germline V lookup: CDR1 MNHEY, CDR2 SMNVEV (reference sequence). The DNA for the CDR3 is TGTGCCAGCAGTGTGCAGGTAGTAAGTGAAACGCAGTATTTT. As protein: CASSVQVVSETQYF.

The CDR3 sequence is CSVEITKNIQYF. As DNA, the CDR3 is TGCAGCGTTGAAATTACGAAAAACATTCAGTACTTC. The genes are TRBV29-1 and TRBJ2-4, with D unclear. Germline V CDR1 and CDR2: SQVTM, ANQGSEA. V was clipped by 2 bases and J by 4 bases, with 6 bases between them. The CDR3 has 12 residues.

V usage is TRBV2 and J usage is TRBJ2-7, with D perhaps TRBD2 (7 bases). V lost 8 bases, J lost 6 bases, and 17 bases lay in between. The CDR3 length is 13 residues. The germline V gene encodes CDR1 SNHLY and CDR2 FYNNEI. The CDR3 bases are TGTGCCAGCCGCCTAGGGGGAGGGGGCGAGCAGTACTTC. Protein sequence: CASRLGGGGEQYF.

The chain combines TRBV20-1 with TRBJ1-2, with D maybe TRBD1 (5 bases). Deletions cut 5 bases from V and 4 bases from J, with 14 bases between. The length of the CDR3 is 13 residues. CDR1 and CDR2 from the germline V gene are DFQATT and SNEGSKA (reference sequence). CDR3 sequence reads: CSASLDGGYGYTF. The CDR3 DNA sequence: TGCAGTGCTTCCCTTGACGGGGGCTATGGCTACACCTTC.

In nucleotides, the CDR3 is TGTGCCAGCAGCTTAGGCGGGGGAGGCTCTGGAAACACCATATATTTT. Translation gives CASSLGGGGSGNTIYF. The chain recombines TRBV7-6 with TRBJ1-3; D may be TRBD1 (5 bases). The CDR3 loop spans 16 amino acids. Trimming removed 1 base from V and 0 bases from J, with 10 bases in between. Per the germline V gene, CDR1 is SGHVS and CDR2 is FNYEAQ.

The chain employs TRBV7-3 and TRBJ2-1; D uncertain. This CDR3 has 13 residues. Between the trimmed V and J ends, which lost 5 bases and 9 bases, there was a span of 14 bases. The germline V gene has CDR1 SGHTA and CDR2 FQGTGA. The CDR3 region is CASSQLPGAEQFF. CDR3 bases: TGTGCCAGCAGCCAATTACCGGGTGCTGAGCAGTTCTTC.

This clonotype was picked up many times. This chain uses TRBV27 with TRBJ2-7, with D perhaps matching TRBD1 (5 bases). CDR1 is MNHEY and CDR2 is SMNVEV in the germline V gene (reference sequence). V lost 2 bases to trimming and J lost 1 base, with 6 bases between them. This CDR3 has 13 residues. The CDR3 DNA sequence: TGTGCCAGCAGTTTAGACAGTTCCTACGAGCAGTACTTC. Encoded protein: CASSLDSSYEQYF.

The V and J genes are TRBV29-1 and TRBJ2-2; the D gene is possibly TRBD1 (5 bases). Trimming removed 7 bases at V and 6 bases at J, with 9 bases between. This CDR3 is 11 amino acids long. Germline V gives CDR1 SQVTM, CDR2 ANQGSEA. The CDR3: CSARDAGELFF. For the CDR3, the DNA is TGCAGCGCCAGGGATGCCGGGGAGCTGTTTTTT.

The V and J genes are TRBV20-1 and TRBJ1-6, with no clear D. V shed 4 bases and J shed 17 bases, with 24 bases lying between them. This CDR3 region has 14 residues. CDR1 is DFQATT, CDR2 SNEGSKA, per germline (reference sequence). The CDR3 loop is CSATPGSDIELVHF. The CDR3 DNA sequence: TGCAGTGCTACCCCGGGGTCCGATATAGAGTTGGTCCACTTT.

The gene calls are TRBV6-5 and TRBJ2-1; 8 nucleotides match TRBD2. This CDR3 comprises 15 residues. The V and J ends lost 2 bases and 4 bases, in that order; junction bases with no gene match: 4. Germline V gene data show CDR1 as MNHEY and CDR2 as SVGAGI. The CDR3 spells CASSYGGRLYNEQFF. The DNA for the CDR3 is TGTGCCAGCAGTTACGGCGGGAGGCTATACAATGAGCAGTTCTTC.

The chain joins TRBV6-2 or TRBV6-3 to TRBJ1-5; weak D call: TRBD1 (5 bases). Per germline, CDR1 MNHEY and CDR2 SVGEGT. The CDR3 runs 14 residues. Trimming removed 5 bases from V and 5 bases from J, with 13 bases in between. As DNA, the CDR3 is TGTGCCAGCAGTCCTAGACAGTCCTATCAGCCCCAGCATTTT. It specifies CASSPRQSYQPQHF.

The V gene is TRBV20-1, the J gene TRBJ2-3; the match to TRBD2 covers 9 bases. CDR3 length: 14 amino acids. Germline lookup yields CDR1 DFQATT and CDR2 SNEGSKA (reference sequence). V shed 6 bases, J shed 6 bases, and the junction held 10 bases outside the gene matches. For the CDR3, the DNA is TGCAGTGCCGAAAGCGGGAGGCCCTCGGATACGCAGTATTTT. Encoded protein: CSAESGRPSDTQYF.

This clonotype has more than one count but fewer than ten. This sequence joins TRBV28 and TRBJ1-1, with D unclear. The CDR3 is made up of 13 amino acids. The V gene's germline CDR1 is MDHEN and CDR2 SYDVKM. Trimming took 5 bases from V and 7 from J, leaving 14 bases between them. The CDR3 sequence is CASSTLIGFEAFF. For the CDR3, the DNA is TGTGCCAGCAGTACGCTTATCGGTTTTGAAGCTTTCTTT.